This T cell receptor (beta chain) was obtained from a study of blood T cell repertoires in COVID-19. In the study overall: Acute-phase and convalescent COVID-19 samples originated in the United States, Italy and Spain.

Sequencing used immunoSEQ multiplex PCR; TCRdb keeps in-frame clones, though not all of them. The table lists 78,000 or so clones, roughly four fifths of them singletons. CDR3 length equals 15 residues. With 4 bases removed from V and 1 base from J, the gap between germline ends came to 11 bases. Germline V gene data show CDR1 as SGDLS and CDR2 as YYNGEE. The clonotype originates from a woman aged 55 to 70 with acute or convalescent COVID-19. The rearrangement links TRBV9 to TRBJ2-2, with D tentatively TRBD1 (6 bases). Sequenced: peripheral blood. CDR3 DNA: TGTGCCAGCAGCCTGTCGACAGGGAACACCGGGGAGCTGTTTTTT. Translated, it gives CASSLSTGNTGELFF.